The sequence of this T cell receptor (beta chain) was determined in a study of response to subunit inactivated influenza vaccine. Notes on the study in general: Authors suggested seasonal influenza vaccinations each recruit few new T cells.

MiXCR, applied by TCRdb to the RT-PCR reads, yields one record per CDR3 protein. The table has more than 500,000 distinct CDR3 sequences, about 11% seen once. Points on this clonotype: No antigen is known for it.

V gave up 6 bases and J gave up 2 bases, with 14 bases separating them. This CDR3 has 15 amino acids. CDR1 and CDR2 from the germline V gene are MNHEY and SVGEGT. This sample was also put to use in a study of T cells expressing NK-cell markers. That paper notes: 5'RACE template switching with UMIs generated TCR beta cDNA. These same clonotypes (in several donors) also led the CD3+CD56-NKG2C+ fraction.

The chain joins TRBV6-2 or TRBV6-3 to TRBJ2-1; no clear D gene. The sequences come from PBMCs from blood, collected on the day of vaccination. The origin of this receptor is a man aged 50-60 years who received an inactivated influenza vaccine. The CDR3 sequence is CASSLKKDPYNEQFF. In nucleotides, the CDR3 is TGTGCCAGCAGCCTGAAGAAAGACCCCTACAATGAGCAGTTCTTC.